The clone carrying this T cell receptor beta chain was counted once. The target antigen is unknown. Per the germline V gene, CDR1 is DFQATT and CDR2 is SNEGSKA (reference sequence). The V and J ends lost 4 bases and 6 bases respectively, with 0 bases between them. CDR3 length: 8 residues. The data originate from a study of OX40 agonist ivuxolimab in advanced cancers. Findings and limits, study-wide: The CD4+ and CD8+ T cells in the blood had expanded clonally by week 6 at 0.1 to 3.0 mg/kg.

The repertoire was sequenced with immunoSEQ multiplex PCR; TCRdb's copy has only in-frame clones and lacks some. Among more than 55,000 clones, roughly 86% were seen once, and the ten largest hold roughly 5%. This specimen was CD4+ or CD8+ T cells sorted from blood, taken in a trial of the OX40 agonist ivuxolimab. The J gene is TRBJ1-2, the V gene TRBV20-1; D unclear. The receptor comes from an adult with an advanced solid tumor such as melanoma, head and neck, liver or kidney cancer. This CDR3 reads CSANGYTF. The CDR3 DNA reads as TGCAGTGCTAATGGCTACACCTTC.